Listed here are 5 T cell receptor beta chains from one sample, sequenced in a study of patients and donors after allogeneic stem cell transplantation. Each CDR3 protein is one row after TCRdb ran MiXCR on the RT-PCR reads. The sample has about 200,000 distinct CDR3 sequences, 38% seen once. Sequencing was performed on blood, either unsorted or a sorted T cell fraction (not recorded which). All receptors derive from a human donor who was either an allogeneic HSCT recipient or a stem cell or donor lymphocyte infusion donor (not recorded which). It is not recorded whose cells these are; they may come from a transplant donor.

V usage is TRBV4-2 and J usage is TRBJ2-3; possibly TRBD1 for D (6 bases). Trimming shortened V by 1 base and J by 3 bases, and 11 bases separated the two germline ends. This CDR3 comprises 15 residues. CDR1 and CDR2 from the germline V gene are LGHNA and YNFKEQ. The CDR3 is CASSQAIGGTDTQYF. The CDR3 DNA sequence: TGTGCCAGCAGCCAAGCGATAGGGGGAACAGATACGCAGTATTTT.

This clonotype was counted once. The chain couples TRBV4-1 to TRBJ1-1; D is unclear. The CDR3 has 16 amino acids. V lost 2 bases and J 1 base, leaving 14 bases between the germline ends. Germline-derived CDR1 and CDR2 are MGHRA and YSYEKL. CDR3 in amino acids: CASSQNPTEPNTEAFF. For the CDR3, the DNA is TGCGCCAGCAGCCAAAACCCGACTGAGCCGAACACTGAAGCTTTCTTT.

This rearrangement joins TRBV6-5 to TRBJ1-6; D remains ambiguous. V was pared by 5 bases and J by 7 bases, with 12 bases between. Per germline, CDR1 MNHEY and CDR2 SVGAGI. The CDR3 spans 14 residues. CDR3 loop: CASSRWTENSPLHF. CDR3 coding DNA: TGTGCCAGCAGTCGTTGGACGGAGAATTCACCCCTCCACTTT.

The chain combines TRBV2 with TRBJ1-5, with D possibly matching TRBD1 (5 bases). The CDR3 is 14 amino acids. The germline V gene has CDR1 SNHLY and CDR2 FYNNEI. The V and J ends lost 5 bases and 2 bases respectively, with 10 bases between them. CDR3 coding DNA: TGTGCCAGCAGTCGACAGCATGGCAATCAGCCCCAGCATTTT. As protein: CASSRQHGNQPQHF.

The chain links TRBV5-1 to TRBJ2-1, with D unresolved. The CDR3 spans 14 residues. The V gene lost 1 base and the J gene lost 5 bases, with 10 bases spanning the gap. Germline CDR1 and CDR2: SGHRS and YFSETQ. For the CDR3, the DNA is TGCGCCAGCAGCTTGATTCCAGGTAACAATGAGCAGTTCTTC. It is translated as CASSLIPGNNEQFF.